These T cell receptor beta chains were read from a single sample in a study of response to subunit inactivated influenza vaccine. TCRdb redid the calling of the RT-PCR reads with MiXCR, one entry per CDR3 protein. The sample shows under 200,000 distinct CDR3 sequences, about an eighth of them seen only once. These data were likewise used in another study, on T cells expressing NK-cell markers.

The sample was CD8+ T cells sorted from PBMCs, taken 11 to 12 days after vaccination. The receptors originated from a man aged 50-59 years who received an inactivated influenza vaccine. Each CDR3 is given with its conserved first and last residue. The D gene is left open where the match is weak. Clone size appears in some rows only: once, few, many, or a class for an expanded clone.

V gene	clone size	D gene	CDR3 length	J gene	CDR3 DNA	CDR3 protein
TRBV29-1	few	TRBD1	13	TRBJ1-2	TGCAGCGTTGTCCTGGACAGGACTTATGGCTACACCTTC	CSVVLDRTYGYTF
TRBV20-1	NA	NA	14	TRBJ2-7	TGCAGTGCTAGAGCGAGGGACGGTTCCTACGAGCAGTACTTC	CSARARDGSYEQYF
TRBV28	few	NA	14	TRBJ2-7	TGTGCCAGCAGTTTATTCCCAGGGACATACGAGCAGTACTTC	CASSLFPGTYEQYF
TRBV30	few	NA	13	TRBJ2-1	TGTGCCTGGAGTACCGGGACTTTCAATGAGCAGTTCTTC	CAWSTGTFNEQFF
TRBV7-2	few	NA	13	TRBJ2-7	TGTGCCAGCAGTAGGGACTTCACCTACGAGCAGTACTTC	CASSRDFTYEQYF
TRBV4-1	NA	TRBD2	21	TRBJ2-1	TGCGCCAGCAGCCCTTGGGGGAGCGGGGGATCCCTTGGGGCGTCCTACAATGAGCAGTTCTTC	CASSPWGSGGSLGASYNEQFF
TRBV6-1	few	TRBD2	15	TRBJ2-3	TGTGCCAGCAGGCGGACTAGCGGGAGCAGAGATACGCAGTATTTT	CASRRTSGSRDTQYF
TRBV6-2/TRBV6-3	few	NA	12	TRBJ1-5	TGTGCCAGCAGTTATTGGCATCAGCCCCAGCATTTT	CASSYWHQPQHF
TRBV2	NA	NA	14	TRBJ2-2	TGTGCCAGCAGTAATGGGGGGAACACCGGGGAGCTGTTTTTT	CASSNGGNTGELFF
TRBV29-1	NA	NA	13	TRBJ1-2	TGCAGCGCCCCTCGTGCGTCAGACTATGGCTACACCTTC	CSAPRASDYGYTF
TRBV4-1	many	NA	14	TRBJ2-7	TGCGCCAGCAGCCAAGCCGGGGCATACTACGAGCAGTACTTC	CASSQAGAYYEQYF
TRBV11-1	NA	TRBD1	19	TRBJ2-3	TGTGCCAGCAGCTCCCTCCTGGGGGACAGCATTTCTAGCACAGATACGCAGTATTTT	CASSSLLGDSISSTDTQYF
TRBV4-1	NA	NA	15	TRBJ2-5	TGCGCCACCCGGAGGCGGGGTGGGGAACAAGAGACCCAGTACTTC	CATRRRGGEQETQYF
TRBV4-3	many	TRBD2	16	TRBJ2-1	TGCGCCAGCAGCCGGGCCACTAGCGGGAGTAAGGATGAGCAGTTCTTC	CASSRATSGSKDEQFF
TRBV28	NA	NA	12	TRBJ1-1	TGTGCCAGCAGTTACTTCGGCACTGAAGCTTTCTTT	CASSYFGTEAFF
TRBV15	many	TRBD1	16	TRBJ2-1	TGTGCCACCAGCGGGATCCCGGGACAGGGGGCGAATGAGCAGTTCTTC	CATSGIPGQGANEQFF
TRBV24-1	NA	NA	14	TRBJ2-1	TGTGCCACCCAGCCGTGGGACTCCTACAATGAGCAGTTCTTC	CATQPWDSYNEQFF
TRBV5-1	NA	NA	15	TRBJ2-7	TGCGCCAGCAGCTTGGGGGGGGCCGGCGTCCACGAGCAGTACTTC	CASSLGGAGVHEQYF
TRBV6-2/TRBV6-3	few	NA	14	TRBJ2-7	TGTGCCAGCAGTTACGGGGGTGCCTCCTACGAGCAGTACTTC	CASSYGGASYEQYF
TRBV28	NA	TRBD1	17	TRBJ2-7	TGTGCCAGCAGTTTACCTCCCGGGACAGGGAGAACCTACGAGCAGTACTTC	CASSLPPGTGRTYEQYF